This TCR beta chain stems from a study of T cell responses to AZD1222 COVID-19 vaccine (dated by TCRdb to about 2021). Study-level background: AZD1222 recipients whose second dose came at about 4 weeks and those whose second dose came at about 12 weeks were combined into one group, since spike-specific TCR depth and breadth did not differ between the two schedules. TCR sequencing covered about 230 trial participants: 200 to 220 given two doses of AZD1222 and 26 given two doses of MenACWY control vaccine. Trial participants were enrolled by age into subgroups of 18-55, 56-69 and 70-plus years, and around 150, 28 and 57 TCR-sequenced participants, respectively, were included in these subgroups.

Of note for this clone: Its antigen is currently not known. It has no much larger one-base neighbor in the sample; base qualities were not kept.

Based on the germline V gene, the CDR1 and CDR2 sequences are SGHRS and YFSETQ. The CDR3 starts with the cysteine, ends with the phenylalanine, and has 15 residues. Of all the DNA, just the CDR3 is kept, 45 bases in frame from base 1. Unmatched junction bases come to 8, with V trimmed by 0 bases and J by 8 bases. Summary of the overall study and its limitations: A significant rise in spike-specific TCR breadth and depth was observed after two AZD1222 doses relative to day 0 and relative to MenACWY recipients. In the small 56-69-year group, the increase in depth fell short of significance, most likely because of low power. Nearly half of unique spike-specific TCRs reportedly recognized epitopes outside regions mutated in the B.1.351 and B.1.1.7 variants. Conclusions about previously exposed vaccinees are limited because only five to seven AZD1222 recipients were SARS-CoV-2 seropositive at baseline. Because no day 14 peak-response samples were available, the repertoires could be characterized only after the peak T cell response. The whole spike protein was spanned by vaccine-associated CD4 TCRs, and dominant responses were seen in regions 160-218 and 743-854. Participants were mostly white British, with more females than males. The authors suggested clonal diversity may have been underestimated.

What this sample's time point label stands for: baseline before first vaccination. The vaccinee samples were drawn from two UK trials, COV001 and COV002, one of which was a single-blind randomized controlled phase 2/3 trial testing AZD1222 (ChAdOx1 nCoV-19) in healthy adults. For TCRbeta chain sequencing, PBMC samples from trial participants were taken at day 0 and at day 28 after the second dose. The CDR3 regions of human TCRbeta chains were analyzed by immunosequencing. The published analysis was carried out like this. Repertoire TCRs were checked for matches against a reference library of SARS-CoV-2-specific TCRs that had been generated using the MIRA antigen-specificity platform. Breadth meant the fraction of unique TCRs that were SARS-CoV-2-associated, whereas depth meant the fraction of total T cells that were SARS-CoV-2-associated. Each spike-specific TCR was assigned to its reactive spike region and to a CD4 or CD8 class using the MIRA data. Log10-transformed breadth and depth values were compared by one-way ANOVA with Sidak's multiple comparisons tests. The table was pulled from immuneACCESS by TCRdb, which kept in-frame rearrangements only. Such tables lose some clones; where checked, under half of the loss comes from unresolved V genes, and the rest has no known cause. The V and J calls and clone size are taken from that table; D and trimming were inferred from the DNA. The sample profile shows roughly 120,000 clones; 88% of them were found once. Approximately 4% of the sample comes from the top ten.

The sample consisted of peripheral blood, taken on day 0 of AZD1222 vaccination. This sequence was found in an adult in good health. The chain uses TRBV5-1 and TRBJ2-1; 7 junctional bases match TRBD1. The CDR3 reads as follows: CASSLEDRFWDEQFF. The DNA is TGCGCCAGCAGCTTGGAGGACAGGTTCTGGGATGAGCAGTTCTTC.